This T cell receptor beta chain was retrieved from a study of T-cell memory formation after mild COVID-19. Study-level points and caveats: Clones that contracted from day 15 to 85 had balanced CD4/CD8; later expanders were CD4+ biased.

TCRdb reprocessed the 5' RACE reads with MiXCR, giving one entry per CDR3 protein. The sample has 100,000 to 140,000 distinct CDR3 sequences, approximately 14% seen once. Note on this clonotype: The target antigen is unknown.

The clonotype originates from a man in his late teens or twenties who had mild COVID-19 (a few samples of this study predate the infection). Cell type and time point are not known. Material: PBMCs or a T cell subset sorted from them (not recorded which).

The CDR3 DNA follows: TGTGCCAGCAGTTACTCGGGACTGAAGAACACTGAAGCTTTCTTT. It yields the protein CASSYSGLKNTEAFF. The chain couples TRBV6-5 to TRBJ1-1; a possible D gene is TRBD1 (5 bases). V was shortened by 0 bases and J by 1 base, with 9 bases between the two germline ends. The CDR3 is 15 residues long. The germline V gene has CDR1 MNHEY and CDR2 SVGAGI.